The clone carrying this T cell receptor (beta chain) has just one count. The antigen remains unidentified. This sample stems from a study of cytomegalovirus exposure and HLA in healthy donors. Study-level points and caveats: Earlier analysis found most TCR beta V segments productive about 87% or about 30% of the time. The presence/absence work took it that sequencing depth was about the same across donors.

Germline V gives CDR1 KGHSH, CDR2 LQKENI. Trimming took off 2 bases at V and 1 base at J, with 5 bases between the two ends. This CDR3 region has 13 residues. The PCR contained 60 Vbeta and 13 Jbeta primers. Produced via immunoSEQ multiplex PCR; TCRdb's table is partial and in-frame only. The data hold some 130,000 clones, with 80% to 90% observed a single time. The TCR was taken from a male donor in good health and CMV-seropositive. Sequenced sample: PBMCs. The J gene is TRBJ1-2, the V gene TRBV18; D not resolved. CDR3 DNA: TGTGCCAGCTCACCAGGGAGTAACTATGGCTACACCTTC. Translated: CASSPGSNYGYTF.